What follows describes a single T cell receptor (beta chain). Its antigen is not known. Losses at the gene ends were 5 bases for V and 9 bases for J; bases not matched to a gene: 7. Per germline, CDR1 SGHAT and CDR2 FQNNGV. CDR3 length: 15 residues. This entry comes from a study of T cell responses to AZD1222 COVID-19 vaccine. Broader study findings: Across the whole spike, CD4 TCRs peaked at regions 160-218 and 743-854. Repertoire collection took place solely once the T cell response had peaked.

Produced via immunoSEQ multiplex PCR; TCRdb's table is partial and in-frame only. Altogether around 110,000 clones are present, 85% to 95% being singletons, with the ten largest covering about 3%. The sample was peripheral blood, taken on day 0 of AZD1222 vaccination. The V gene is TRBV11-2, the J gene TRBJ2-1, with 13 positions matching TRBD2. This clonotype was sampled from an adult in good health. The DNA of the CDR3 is TGTGCCAGCAGCCGTCAGGGACTAGCGGGACCTGAGCAGTTCTTC. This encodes CASSRQGLAGPEQFF.